A single sample gave rise to the 21 T cell receptor beta chains below, sequenced in a study of blood T cell repertoires in COVID-19. The table came from immunoSEQ multiplex PCR; TCRdb's copy has only in-frame clones and leaves some out. Among approximately 180,000 clones, approximately 85% were seen once, and the ten largest hold over 2.5%. The sample comprised peripheral blood. These receptors were obtained from a man between 60 and 70 years old with acute or convalescent COVID-19.

This chain joins TRBV30 and TRBJ2-1, with no clear D. The CDR3 has 14 residues. V lost 0 bases to trimming and J lost 0 bases, with 6 bases between them. Germline assignment: CDR1 GTSNPN and CDR2 SVGIG (reference sequence). CDR3 DNA sequence: TGTGCCTGGAGTGTTCTAAGCTCCTACAATGAGCAGTTCTTC. It translates to CAWSVLSSYNEQFF.

This chain uses TRBV11-2 with TRBJ2-1; D is uncertain. Germline values: CDR1 SGHAT, CDR2 FQNNGV. The CDR3 runs 12 residues. V shed 5 bases and J shed 10 bases, with 12 bases lying between them. CDR3 sequence reads: CASSRTMVEQFF. The CDR3 bases are TGTGCCAGCAGCCGCACTATGGTCGAGCAGTTCTTC.

The chain carries TRBV5-6 and TRBJ1-5; TRBD1 agrees at 7 bases. V shed 1 base, J shed 4 bases, and the junction held 8 bases outside the gene matches. The CDR3 sequence is 16 residues long. Germline V lookup: CDR1 SGHDT, CDR2 YYEEEE. The CDR3 DNA is TGTGCCAGCAGCTTGAGGGGGCAGGGTGGGAATCAGCCCCAGCATTTT. Translated: CASSLRGQGGNQPQHF.

The V and J genes are TRBV6-1 and TRBJ2-2; no clear D gene. The V end was cut by 0 bases, the J end by 7 bases, with 9 bases between. There are 14 residues in the CDR3. Germline loops: CDR1 MNHNS, CDR2 SASEGT. The CDR3 here is CASSEATRGGELFF. The CDR3, as DNA: TGTGCCAGCAGTGAAGCTACGCGAGGCGGGGAGCTGTTTTTT.

This clone occurred once. The chain recombines TRBV11-2 with TRBJ2-1; TRBD2 is a possible D gene (5 bases). CDR1 and CDR2 (germline): SGHAT, FQNNGV. Trimming left V 6 bases short and J 0 bases short, with 12 bases between. The CDR3 is made up of 15 amino acids. In nucleotides, the CDR3 is TGTGCCAGCAGTGGGGTGGGGAGCTCCTACAATGAGCAGTTCTTC. Translated: CASSGVGSSYNEQFF. The full variable domain, completed using reference TRBV11-2 and TRBJ2-1, is EAGVAQSPRYKIIEKRQSVAFWCNPISGHATLYWYQQILGQGPKLLIQFQNNGVVDDSQLPKDRFSAERLKGVDSTLKIQPAKLEDSAVYLCASSGVGSSYNEQFFGPGTRLTVL.

This sequence joins TRBV18 and TRBJ2-7; no definite D call. CDR1 is KGHSH and CDR2 is LQKENI in the germline V gene. V lost 2 bases to trimming and J lost 2 bases, with 7 bases between them. The CDR3 runs to 13 residues. The DNA of the CDR3 is TGTGCCAGCTCACCATTAGCCGCCTACGAGCAGTACTTC. As protein: CASSPLAAYEQYF.

The rearrangement links TRBV30 to TRBJ2-7, with D possibly matching TRBD1 (6 bases). The CDR3 is made up of 12 amino acids. V was cut by 3 bases and J by 9 bases, with 15 bases left in between. Germline V gene sequence: CDR1 GTSNPN, CDR2 SVGIG (reference sequence). The CDR3: CAWRRQQGGQYF. CDR3 bases: TGTGCCTGGAGGCGACAACAGGGCGGGCAGTACTTC.

J is TRBJ2-5 and V is TRBV5-8; D is ambiguous. V shed 4 bases and J shed 5 bases, with 21 bases lying between them. The CDR3 extends over 16 amino acids. Germline V CDR1 and CDR2: SGHTS, YDEGEE. The CDR3 loop reads CASSPVGPILGETQYF. The CDR3, as DNA: TGTGCCAGCAGCCCGGTGGGCCCAATCCTGGGCGAGACCCAGTACTTC.

The genes are TRBV28 and TRBJ1-2; no clear D gene. Between the trimmed V and J ends, which lost 5 bases and 6 bases, there was a span of 19 bases. This CDR3 spans 15 amino acids. Per germline, CDR1 MDHEN and CDR2 SYDVKM. The CDR3 DNA sequence: TGTGCCAGCAGTATAGGTGGGAAGATGGAGGATGGCTACACCTTC. This encodes CASSIGGKMEDGYTF.

This clone was observed a few times. The V call is TRBV5-1, the J call TRBJ2-2, with D possibly being TRBD2 (6 bases). The CDR3 consists of 16 residues. V was trimmed by 4 bases and J by 4 bases, leaving 17 bases between them. Germline assignment: CDR1 SGHRS and CDR2 YFSETQ. The CDR3 DNA is TGCGCCAGCAGCCCATCTCCGGGAGTGGTCACCGGGGAGCTGTTTTTT. Its translation: CASSPSPGVVTGELFF.

In DNA form, the CDR3 reads TGTGCCAGTAGTATGAAGAGGAGTTTAACCTATGGCTACACCTTC. It translates to CASSMKRSLTYGYTF. The chain has TRBV19 and TRBJ1-2; no firm D call. CDR3 length: 15 residues. The germline CDR1 and CDR2 sequences are LNHDA and SQIVND (reference sequence). Trimming left V 3 bases short and J 4 bases short, with 15 bases between.

V usage is TRBV27 and J usage is TRBJ1-6, with D unresolved. Trimming removed 3 bases from V and 7 bases from J, with 4 bases in between. Looked up from germline, CDR1 is MNHEY and CDR2 is SMNVEV (reference sequence). The CDR3 is made up of 12 amino acids. The CDR3 DNA follows: TGTGCCAGCAGTTTCCAGAATTCACCCCTCCACTTT. Translating it yields CASSFQNSPLHF.

This chain connects TRBV29-1 to TRBJ2-5, with 11 nucleotides matching TRBD2. This CDR3 has 14 residues. Trimming took 4 bases from V and 4 from J; bases not matched to a gene: 5. Germline CDR1 is SQVTM and CDR2 is ANQGSEA. The CDR3 is CSVAIGLAGETQYF. DNA for the CDR3: TGCAGCGTTGCGATAGGACTAGCGGGAGAGACCCAGTACTTC. Together with reference TRBV29-1 and TRBJ2-5, the CDR3 gives the full variable domain: SAVISQKPSRDICQRGTSLTIQCQVDSQVTMMFWYRQQPGQSLTLIATANQGSEATYESGFVIDKFPISRPNLTFSTLTVSNMSPEDSSIYLCSVAIGLAGETQYFGPGTRLLVL.

This chain uses TRBV5-1 with TRBJ2-2, with a possible D match to TRBD2 (5 bases). V was trimmed by 2 bases and J by 5 bases, leaving 13 bases between them. The V gene's germline CDR1 is SGHRS and CDR2 YFSETQ. CDR3 length: 15 amino acids. Here the CDR3 reads CASSFGVGNTGELFF. The CDR3 coding sequence is TGCGCCAGCAGCTTCGGGGTGGGAAATACCGGGGAGCTGTTTTTT. The variable domain in full, with the rest retrieved from reference TRBV5-1 and TRBJ2-2, is KAGVTQTPRYLIKTRGQQVTLSCSPISGHRSVSWYQQTPGQGLQFLFEYFSETQRNKGNFPGRFSGRQFSNSRSEMNVSTLELGDSALYLCASSFGVGNTGELFFGEGSRLTVL.

The table lists this clone with a few counts. V usage is TRBV18 and J usage is TRBJ2-5; TRBD2 aligns across 8 bases. V lost 5 bases, J lost 0 bases, and 8 bases stayed unmatched. In germline, CDR1 is KGHSH, CDR2 LQKENI. The CDR3 is 16 residues long. In nucleotides, the CDR3 is TGTGCCAGCTCAGCGACACTAGCGGAGTACCAAGAGACCCAGTACTTC. It specifies CASSATLAEYQETQYF.

The table lists this clone with a count of one. The V gene is TRBV27, the J gene TRBJ2-7; D possibly corresponds to TRBD2 (5 bases). The CDR3 consists of 13 residues. The germline gives CDR1 MNHEY, CDR2 SMNVEV (reference sequence). The V and J ends lost 7 bases and 5 bases respectively, with 15 bases between them. The DNA of the CDR3 is TGTGCCAGCATAGGACTCCAGACGAACGAGCAGTACTTC. Translated, it gives CASIGLQTNEQYF.

CDR3 in amino acids: CASSIGAGGLTEAFF. CDR3 in DNA: TGTGCCAGTAGTATAGGTGCAGGGGGGCTCACTGAAGCTTTCTTT. This chain uses TRBV19 with TRBJ1-1; 7 bases match TRBD1. V lost 1 base, J lost 4 bases, and 6 bases stayed unmatched. CDR3 length equals 15 residues. CDR1 is LNHDA and CDR2 is SQIVND in the germline V gene (reference sequence).

The chain links TRBV19 to TRBJ1-5; 8 positions agree with TRBD1. The CDR3 sequence is 17 residues long. J gave up 2 bases and V 4 bases, and 10 bases lay outside the gene matches. CDR1 is LNHDA, CDR2 SQIVND, per germline (reference sequence). CDR3 amino acids: CASSTRQGLSGNQPQHF. The DNA of the CDR3 is TGTGCCAGTAGTACAAGACAGGGGCTGAGCGGCAATCAGCCCCAGCATTTT. The complete variable domain, with remaining parts taken from reference TRBV19 and TRBJ1-5, reads DGGITQSPKYLFRKEGQNVTLSCEQNLNHDAMYWYRQDPGQGLRLIYYSQIVNDFQKGDIAEGYSVSREKKESFPLTVTSAQKNPTAFYLCASSTRQGLSGNQPQHFGDGTRLSIL.

The chain combines TRBV28 with TRBJ2-3, with a possible D match to TRBD1 (6 bases). The germline V gene has CDR1 MDHEN and CDR2 SYDVKM. The CDR3 is 16 amino acids. Trimming shortened V by 5 bases and J by 2 bases, and 17 bases separated the two germline ends. The CDR3 DNA reads TGTGCCAGCAGTCCGAGGGGCAGGGGTTCCACAGATACGCAGTATTTT. As protein: CASSPRGRGSTDTQYF.

This clone was detected once. This chain joins TRBV4-3 and TRBJ2-1, with 7 nucleotides matching TRBD2. Looked up from germline, CDR1 is LGHNA and CDR2 is YSLEER. V lost 1 base and J lost 6; bases outside the gene matches: 3. This CDR3 is built from 14 residues. CDR3 sequence: CASSQVGTINEQFF. CDR3 sequence (DNA): TGCGCCAGCAGCCAAGTTGGGACTATCAATGAGCAGTTCTTC.

This clone came up a few times. V gene TRBV12-5 combines with J gene TRBJ1-1, with D maybe TRBD1 (6 bases). The CDR3 sequence is 16 residues long. From germline, CDR1 is LGHNT and CDR2 FRNRAP. Between the trimmed V and J ends, which lost 0 bases and 4 bases, there was a span of 15 bases. CDR3 coding DNA: TGTGCTAGTGGTTTGGTACGGGGGGGCTTGGGCACTGAAGCTTTCTTT. This gives the protein CASGLVRGGLGTEAFF.